Sequencing of this T cell receptor (beta chain) was carried out in a study of OX40 agonist ivuxolimab in advanced cancers. Study-wide results and limits: The CD4+ and CD8+ T cells in the blood had expanded clonally by week 6 at 0.1 to 3.0 mg/kg.

Profiling relied on immunoSEQ multiplex PCR, and the TCRdb table lists in-frame clones only, not all of them. The data show around 60,000 clones, about 90% seen once. To note about this clone: Its antigen is unknown.

V was clipped by 5 bases and J by 3 bases, with 12 bases between them. The CDR3 loop spans 13 amino acids. CDR1 and CDR2 from the germline V gene are SGHDT and YYEEEE. V gene TRBV5-6 combines with J gene TRBJ2-7; no clear D. The source was CD4+ or CD8+ T cells sorted from blood, collected in a trial of the OX40 agonist ivuxolimab. The sequence was collected from an adult with an advanced solid tumor such as melanoma, head and neck, liver or kidney cancer. The CDR3 coding sequence is TGTGCCAGCAGGGGTATGGGAAGCTACGAGCAGTACTTC. It translates to CASRGMGSYEQYF.